One and the same sample provided the 32 T cell receptor beta chains below, sequenced in a study of T cell repertoires in cytomegalovirus infection (dated by TCRdb to between 2018 and 2021). The treatment or condition label of this sample denotes: in vitro stimulation with specific CMV peptide epitopes to enrich CMV-specific T cells. For these TCRs, the target antigens are not known. Sequencing took place on an Illumina HiSeq 1500. TCRdb reran the public reads through fastp at Q25 and MiXCR, keeping productive beta chains. Each CDR3 protein appears once, grouped with its most common genes and DNA. In all, the sample holds 450,000 to 600,000 distinct CDR3 sequences, and under 45% of those were seen once. The ten largest clones add up to around 45% of the sample. The sequencing used cultured PBMCs, collected from culture after CMV antigen stimulation. The source of these receptors is a human donor in good health (CMV status not recorded). Some clones in this sample may be carry-over from other donors' samples.

The chain joins TRBV12-3 or TRBV12-4 to TRBJ1-2; 8 bases agree with TRBD1. The CDR3 contains 14 residues. V shed 2 bases and J 8 bases; nucleotides not matched to a gene: 7. This chain's CDR3 is CASSLSSRGLGYTF. The CDR3 coding sequence is TGTGCCAGCAGTTTAAGCTCCAGGGGGCTAGGCTACACCTTC.

The table lists this clonotype with a few counts. V is TRBV4-3 and J is TRBJ1-2; D is uncertain. V was pared by 0 bases and J by 1 base, with 12 bases between. CDR3 size: 16 residues. Germline lookup yields CDR1 LGHNA and CDR2 YSLEER. CDR3 coding DNA: TGCGCCAGCAGCCAAGAGGTCCCGGAGATTAACTATGGCTACACCTTC. Amino acids: CASSQEVPEINYGYTF.

J is TRBJ2-1 and V is TRBV29-1, with TRBD1 identical over 10 bases. Germline V lookup: CDR1 SQVTM, CDR2 ANQGSEA. The CDR3 has 12 amino acids. The V segment lost 6 bases and the J segment 6 bases; nucleotides outside the gene matches: 2. The CDR3 loop reads CSVRTGGNEQFF. The CDR3 DNA sequence: TGCAGCGTACGGACAGGGGGCAATGAGCAGTTCTTC.

This sequence joins TRBV28 and TRBJ1-3; D gene uncertain. The length of the CDR3 is 15 residues. The germline V and J ends were trimmed by 7 bases and 0 bases, with 13 bases remaining between them. Looked up from germline, CDR1 is MDHEN and CDR2 is SYDVKM. The CDR3 DNA sequence: TGTGCCAGCACTTCGGGCCTCCACTCTGGAAACACCATATATTTT. It specifies CASTSGLHSGNTIYF.

The V and J genes are TRBV12-3 or TRBV12-4 and TRBJ2-1; D perhaps matches TRBD2 (5 bases). V lost 6 bases to trimming and J lost 0 bases, with 18 bases between them. This CDR3 spans 17 amino acids. CDR3 in amino acids: CASSLSFLALSYNEQFF. In DNA, the CDR3 is TGTGCCAGCAGCCTTTCCTTCTTAGCGCTCTCCTACAATGAGCAGTTCTTC.

This clonotype was counted a few times. The chain has TRBV7-2 and TRBJ2-2; 8 bases agree with TRBD2. In germline, CDR1 is SGHTA, CDR2 FQGNSA. Germline trimming cut 4 bases from V and 0 bases from J; bases unmatched to any gene: 4. This CDR3 contains 16 residues. The CDR3 spells CASSYRGGSNTGELFF. The CDR3 bases are TGTGCCAGCAGCTATCGGGGGGGGTCGAACACCGGGGAGCTGTTTTTT.

The chain uses TRBV24-1 and TRBJ2-1, with 15 bases lining up with TRBD2. From germline, CDR1 is KGHDR and CDR2 SFDVKD. The CDR3 has 18 residues. Trimming removed 5 bases from V and 7 bases from J; junction bases left unmatched: 11. As DNA, the CDR3 is TGTGCCACCAGTGCCTCAGGACTAGCGGGGGGGCCGATAAATGAGCAGTTCTTC. It encodes CATSASGLAGGPINEQFF.

The gene calls are TRBV19 and TRBJ2-2, with 10 positions matching TRBD2. The CDR3 runs to 17 residues. In germline, CDR1 is LNHDA, CDR2 SQIVND (reference sequence). V dropped 6 bases and J dropped 4; count of bases not matched to a gene: 11. The CDR3, as DNA: TGTGCCAGTAGCCACCCGGGACTAGCGCCCGGCACCGGGGAGCTGTTTTTT. It translates to CASSHPGLAPGTGELFF.

The chain links TRBV7-9 to TRBJ2-7, with unresolved D. V was clipped by 4 bases and J by 3 bases, with 4 bases between them. From germline, CDR1 is SEHNR and CDR2 FQNEAQ (reference sequence). This CDR3 has 11 residues. The CDR3, as DNA: TGTGCCAGCAGCTCTGACTACGAGCAGTACTTC. This gives the protein CASSSDYEQYF.

The chain links TRBV5-3 to TRBJ1-1; 7 nucleotides agree with TRBD1. TRBV5-3 is filed as an ORF, its function uncertain. V shed 3 bases, J shed 8 bases, and the junction held 13 bases outside the gene matches. The CDR3 is 15 residues long. The CDR3 sequence: CARSSNIYRGREAFF. The CDR3 coding sequence is TGTGCCAGAAGCTCCAATATCTACAGGGGTCGGGAAGCTTTCTTT.

Only a few counts were recorded for this clonotype. The chain is built from TRBV7-8 and TRBJ1-2, with 9 bases lining up with TRBD1. The CDR3 covers 18 residues. V gave up 5 bases and J gave up 0 bases; unmatched junction bases: 13. Per the germline V gene, CDR1 is SGHVS and CDR2 is FQNEAQ. CDR3 in DNA: TGTGCCAGCAGCGCACCATCCGGGACAGGGATTACTAACTATGGCTACACCTTC. Protein sequence: CASSAPSGTGITNYGYTF.

The genes are TRBV2 and TRBJ1-6; D may be TRBD1 (5 bases). The germline V gene encodes CDR1 SNHLY and CDR2 FYNNEI. Deletions cut 8 bases from V and 9 bases from J, with 20 bases between. The CDR3 extends over 15 amino acids. The CDR3 here is CASSSGPSGSSPLHF. The CDR3 DNA is TGTGCCAGCTCGTCGGGGCCTTCCGGGAGTTCACCCCTCCACTTT.

This rearrangement joins TRBV4-1 to TRBJ2-2, with 10 positions matching TRBD2. The length of the CDR3 is 18 residues. With 4 bases clipped from V and 4 bases from J, the junction kept 12 bases outside the gene matches. The germline gives CDR1 MGHRA, CDR2 YSYEKL. The CDR3: CASSPRGSGGASTGELFF. CDR3 in DNA: TGCGCCAGCAGCCCCCGGGGGAGCGGGGGGGCCAGCACCGGGGAGCTGTTTTTT.

This clonotype appeared many times. This chain joins TRBV7-2 and TRBJ2-5; D unresolved. V was cut by 2 bases and J by 1 base, with 8 bases left in between. Germline loops: CDR1 SGHTA, CDR2 FQGNSA. CDR3 length: 14 residues. The CDR3 DNA sequence: TGTGCCAGCAGCTTAAAGGCGGTCCAAGAGACCCAGTACTTC. This encodes CASSLKAVQETQYF.

The V gene is TRBV28, the J gene TRBJ2-7; D not resolved. The CDR3 runs to 15 residues. Trimming removed 1 base from V and 0 bases from J, with 10 bases in between. The germline V gene has CDR1 MDHEN and CDR2 SYDVKM. CDR3 residues: CASSLLGLSSYEQYF. The CDR3 DNA sequence: TGTGCCAGCAGTTTATTAGGCCTTAGCTCCTACGAGCAGTACTTC.

At least ten counts were recorded for this clonotype. The chain recombines TRBV7-2 with TRBJ1-5; D is undetermined. Per germline, CDR1 SGHTA and CDR2 FQGNSA. With 5 bases removed from V and 9 bases from J, the gap between germline ends came to 11 bases. This CDR3 region has 12 residues. CDR3 coding DNA: TGTGCCAGCAGCCTCCGGCTTGGGCCCCAGCATTTT. Translation: CASSLRLGPQHF.

This clonotype turned up a few times. This sequence joins TRBV12-3 or TRBV12-4 and TRBJ1-5; D is uncertain. Trimming removed 6 bases at V and 3 bases at J, with 12 bases between. The CDR3 is 14 residues long. CDR3 in DNA: TGTGCCAGCAGCCGGTCCAGGAACAATCAGCCCCAGCATTTT. This encodes CASSRSRNNQPQHF.

The chain combines TRBV7-6 with TRBJ2-1; D uncertain. Trimming took 5 bases from V and 10 from J, leaving 12 bases between them. Germline CDR1 is SGHVS and CDR2 is FNYEAQ. The CDR3 has 12 amino acids. The CDR3 DNA is TGTGCCAGCAGCCCGACAATCAGGGAGCAGTTCTTC. Amino acids: CASSPTIREQFF. Drawing the rest from reference TRBV7-6 and TRBJ2-1, the complete variable domain is GAGVSQSPRYKVTKRGQDVALRCDPISGHVSLYWYRQALGQGPEFLTYFNYEAQQDKSGLPNDRFSAERPEGSISTLTIQRTEQRDSAMYRCASSPTIREQFFGPGTRLTVL.

This clonotype was observed a handful of times. The gene calls are TRBV7-2 and TRBJ1-4; D is perhaps TRBD1 (5 bases). Germline-derived CDR1 and CDR2 are SGHTA and FQGNSA. Trimming cost V 3 bases and J 4 bases, with 9 bases left between them. The CDR3 length is 14 residues. The CDR3 DNA reads as TGTGCCAGCAGCTTCGCAGGGCTTAATGAAAAACTGTTTTTT. Its protein product is CASSFAGLNEKLFF. The full variable domain, its missing parts supplied by reference TRBV7-2 and TRBJ1-4, is GAGVSQSPSNKVTEKGKDVELRCDPISGHTALYWYRQSLGQGLEFLIYFQGNSAPDKSGLPSDRFSAERTGGSVSTLTIQRTQQEDSAVYLCASSFAGLNEKLFFGSGTQLSVL.

This sequence joins TRBV15 and TRBJ2-2; weak D call: TRBD2 (5 bases). The CDR3 covers 14 residues. V was clipped by 3 bases and J by 6 bases, with 11 bases between them. Germline V gene data show CDR1 as LNHNV and CDR2 as YYDKDF (reference sequence). CDR3 sequence reads: CATSRTGIAGELFF. The CDR3 DNA reads TGTGCCACCAGCAGGACGGGAATCGCCGGGGAGCTGTTTTTT.

This rearrangement joins TRBV6-6 to TRBJ1-6; 8 nucleotides agree with TRBD1. J gave up 9 bases and V 5 bases, and 9 bases lay outside the gene matches. The germline V gene encodes CDR1 MNHNY and CDR2 SVGAGI (reference sequence). CDR3 size: 15 residues. CDR3 sequence reads: CASSRQGARSSPLHF. DNA of the CDR3: TGTGCCAGCAGTCGCCAGGGGGCAAGGAGTTCACCCCTCCACTTT.

The gene calls are TRBV6-4 and TRBJ2-5; 7 bases fit TRBD2. Germline trimming cut 6 bases from V and 2 bases from J; bases unmatched to any gene: 9. Germline V gene lookup returns CDR1 MRHNA and CDR2 SNTAGT. The CDR3 is made up of 15 amino acids. For the CDR3, the DNA is TGTGCCAGCAGCCGGGCGGGGGTGGGGCAAGAGACCCAGTACTTC. Protein: CASSRAGVGQETQYF.

The V and J genes are TRBV7-2 and TRBJ2-7, with unresolved D. CDR1 SGHTA and CDR2 FQGNSA come from the germline V gene. The CDR3 has 15 residues. V shed 2 bases and J shed 2 bases, with 13 bases lying between them. CDR3: CASSLRAYAPYEQYF. The CDR3 bases are TGTGCCAGCAGCTTACGGGCCTATGCACCCTACGAGCAGTACTTC.

This clonotype was counted ten times or more. An end of the junction differs from the germline gene, which may be a read error. CDR3 nucleotides: TGTGCCAGCAGCTCCTTCAATGAGCAGTTCTTC. Amino acids: CASSSFNEQFF. The rearrangement uses TRBV7-2 and TRBJ2-1; D call uncertain. The CDR3 is 11 residues long. Per germline, CDR1 SGHTA and CDR2 FQGNSA.

The chain couples TRBV28 to TRBJ1-4; 7 nucleotides align to TRBD1. The ends lost 4 bases at V and 3 bases at J; junction bases unmatched: 8. The CDR3 runs to 16 residues. Looked up from germline, CDR1 is MDHEN and CDR2 is SYDVKM. CDR3 in DNA: TGTGCCAGCAGTTCCCAGGGGGGATCAGCTAATGAAAAACTGTTTTTT. Translation: CASSSQGGSANEKLFF.

As regards this clonotype: A junction end diverges from the germline sequence, so it may reflect a read error. This chain connects TRBV4-1 to TRBJ2-1; 12 positions match TRBD2. CDR3 length: 19 amino acids. Germline CDR1 reads MGHRA; CDR2 reads YSYEKL. CDR3: CASSKLAGGQKDSYNEQFF. As DNA, the CDR3 is TGTGCCAGCAGCAAACTAGCGGGGGGACAGAAAGACTCCTACAATGAGCAGTTCTTC.

This clonotype was observed a single time. The chain couples TRBV27 to TRBJ2-1, with 8 bases aligning to TRBD2. The CDR3 extends over 16 amino acids. Per the germline V gene, CDR1 is MNHEY and CDR2 is SMNVEV (reference sequence). Losses at the gene ends were 0 bases for V and 7 bases for J; bases not matched to a gene: 8. Here the CDR3 reads CASSLSPGLGINEQFF. DNA for the CDR3: TGTGCCAGCAGTTTATCACCGGGACTAGGAATAAATGAGCAGTTCTTC.

In the case of this clonotype: With a much larger clone just one base away, this may be a read error. The rearrangement joins TRBV7-2 to TRBJ1-1, with 7 bases aligning to TRBD1. From germline, CDR1 is SGHTA and CDR2 FQGNSA. V shed 5 bases, J shed 1 base, and the junction held 4 bases outside the gene matches. The CDR3 length is 14 residues. CDR3 region: CASSTRQGNTEAFF. The CDR3 region has the DNA TGTGCCAGCAGCACAAGACAGGGGAACACTGAAGCTTTCTTT.

The chain joins TRBV19 to TRBJ2-6; maybe TRBD1 (6 bases). The CDR3 runs to 18 residues. Germline CDR1 is LNHDA and CDR2 is SQIVND (reference sequence). Trimming stripped 3 bases from V and 4 bases from J, with 19 bases between. The chain's CDR3 is CASSIWTVPLVGANVLTF. DNA for the CDR3: TGTGCCAGTAGTATCTGGACAGTCCCTTTGGTGGGGGCCAACGTCCTGACTTTC.

This clonotype occurred a few times. V gene TRBV6-1 combines with J gene TRBJ1-2; perhaps TRBD1 as D (6 bases). The CDR3 sequence is 15 residues long. CDR1 and CDR2 from the germline V gene are MNHNS and SASEGT. V lost 4 bases and J 4 bases, leaving 16 bases between the germline ends. DNA for the CDR3: TGTGCCAGCAGTGGTACGGGGGGGGCGGGCTATGGCTACACCTTC. As protein: CASSGTGGAGYGYTF.

The rearrangement joins TRBV12-3 or TRBV12-4 to TRBJ2-7; D not certain. CDR3 size: 15 residues. Trimming took 0 bases from V and 0 from J, leaving 9 bases between them. CDR3 sequence (DNA): TGTGCCAGCAGTTTAGCGCCGGTGGACTCCTACGAGCAGTACTTC. Protein: CASSLAPVDSYEQYF.

CDR3 sequence: CASSLGAFMNTEAFF. CDR3 DNA: TGTGCCAGCAGCTTGGGGGCCTTCATGAACACTGAAGCTTTCTTT. The chain links TRBV5-6 to TRBJ1-1; D gene uncertain. The germline gives CDR1 SGHDT, CDR2 YYEEEE. This CDR3 is 15 amino acids long. Trimming took off 0 bases at V and 0 bases at J, with 9 bases between the two ends.